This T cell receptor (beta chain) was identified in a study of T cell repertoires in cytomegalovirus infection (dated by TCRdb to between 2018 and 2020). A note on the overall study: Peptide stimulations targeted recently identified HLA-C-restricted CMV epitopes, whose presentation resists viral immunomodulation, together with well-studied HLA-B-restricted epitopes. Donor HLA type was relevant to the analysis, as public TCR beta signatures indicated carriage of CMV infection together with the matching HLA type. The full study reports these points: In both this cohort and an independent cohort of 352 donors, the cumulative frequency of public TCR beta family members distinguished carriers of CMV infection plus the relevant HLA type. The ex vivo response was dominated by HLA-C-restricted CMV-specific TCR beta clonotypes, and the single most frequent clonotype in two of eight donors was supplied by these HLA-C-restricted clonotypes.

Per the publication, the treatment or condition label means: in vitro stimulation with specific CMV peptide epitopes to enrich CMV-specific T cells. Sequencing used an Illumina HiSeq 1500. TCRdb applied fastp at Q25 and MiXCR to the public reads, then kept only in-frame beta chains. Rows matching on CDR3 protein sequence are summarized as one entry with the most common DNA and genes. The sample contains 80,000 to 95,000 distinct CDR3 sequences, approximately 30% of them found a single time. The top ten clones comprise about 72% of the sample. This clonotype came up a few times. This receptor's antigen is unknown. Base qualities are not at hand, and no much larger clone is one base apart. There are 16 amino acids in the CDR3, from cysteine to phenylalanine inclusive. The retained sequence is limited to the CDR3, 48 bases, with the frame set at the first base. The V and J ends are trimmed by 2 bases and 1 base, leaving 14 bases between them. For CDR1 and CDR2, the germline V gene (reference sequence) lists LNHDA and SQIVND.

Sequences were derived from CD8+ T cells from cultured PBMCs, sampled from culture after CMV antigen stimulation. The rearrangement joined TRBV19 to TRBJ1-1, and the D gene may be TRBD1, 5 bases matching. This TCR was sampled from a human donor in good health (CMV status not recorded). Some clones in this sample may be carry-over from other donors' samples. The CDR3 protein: CASSIRHGATNTEAFF. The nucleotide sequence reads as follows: TGTGCCAGTAGTATACGACACGGGGCCACGAACACTGAAGCTTTCTTT.